This is a list of T cell receptor beta chains from one sample in a study of vaccination and CD4 T cells after COVID-19. Their antigens remain unidentified. TCRdb re-called the PCR reads with MiXCR, one entry per CDR3 protein. The sample has roughly 10,000 distinct CDR3 sequences; approximately 66% are singletons. Sequencing input: CD4+ T cells from blood, cultured in vitro. All receptors derive from a human donor who had recovered from COVID-19. Each CDR3 is given with its conserved first and last residue. D genes are given only for firm matches. The listing skips clone size in some rows; elsewhere it reads once, few, many or a size class.

clone size,D gene,CDR3 length,V gene,J gene,CDR3 protein,CDR3 DNA
.,TRBD1,16,TRBV7-2,TRBJ1-4,CASSLTWDRGIEKLFF,TGTGCCAGCAGCTTAACCTGGGACAGGGGGATTGAAAAACTGTTTTTT
.,.,16,TRBV7-3,TRBJ1-6,CASSSLSLVENSPLHF,TGTGCCAGCAGCTCGTTATCTTTGGTCGAGAATTCACCCCTCCACTTT
.,.,16,TRBV20-1,TRBJ1-5,CSARDYRALLNQPQHF,TGCAGTGCTAGAGACTACAGGGCCCTACTCAATCAGCCCCAGCATTTT
.,.,14,TRBV7-3,TRBJ2-2,CASSQTANTGELFF,TGTGCCAGCAGCCAGACAGCGAACACCGGGGAGCTGTTTTTT
.,TRBD1,13,TRBV6-1,TRBJ1-2,CASSQGAYYGYTF,TGTGCCAGCAGTCAGGGGGCGTACTATGGCTACACCTTC
.,.,13,TRBV2,TRBJ2-5,CASSRGHQETQYF,TGTGCCAGCAGCCGGGGACACCAGGAGACCCAGTACTTC
.,.,14,TRBV7-2,TRBJ2-5,CASSPHQGTGTQYF,TGTGCCAGCAGCCCCCACCAGGGCACAGGGACCCAGTACTTC
.,.,16,TRBV4-1,TRBJ1-1,CASSQLLRQPNTEAFF,TGCGCCAGCAGCCAACTGTTGAGGCAGCCGAACACTGAAGCTTTCTTT
.,TRBD1,15,TRBV2,TRBJ2-5,CASSRMGQLSETQYF,TGTGCCAGCAGTCGGATGGGACAGCTATCCGAGACCCAGTACTTC
.,.,13,TRBV7-7,TRBJ1-1,CASSLVRGTEAFF,TGTGCCAGCAGCTTAGTACGAGGCACTGAAGCTTTCTTT
.,TRBD1,19,TRBV7-9,TRBJ1-5,CASSYGTAFGVPSNQPQHF,TGTGCCAGCAGCTACGGGACAGCTTTCGGAGTTCCTAGCAATCAGCCCCAGCATTTT
.,.,12,TRBV19,TRBJ1-1,CASSFRRLEAFF,TGTGCCAGTAGTTTCAGACGCCTTGAAGCTTTCTTT
.,.,14,TRBV7-2,TRBJ2-1,CASSPRGAIYEQFF,TGTGCCAGCAGCCCTCGGGGGGCCATCTACGAGCAGTTCTTC
.,.,16,TRBV6-2/TRBV6-3,TRBJ1-1,CASSYSGGTLSSEAFF,TGTGCCAGCAGTTACTCCGGGGGAACCTTATCCTCTGAAGCTTTCTTT
.,.,14,TRBV6-5,TRBJ1-1,CASSYGWANTEAFF,TGTGCCAGCAGCTACGGCTGGGCGAACACTGAAGCTTTCTTT
large,.,14,TRBV27,TRBJ1-1,CASRIQGMNTEAFF,TGTGCCAGCAGAATACAGGGTATGAACACTGAAGCTTTCTTT